The clone carrying this T cell receptor beta chain was detected a few times. Its cognate antigen is unknown. These data originate in a study of T cells after yellow fever vaccination. Regarding the study as a whole: The secondary response was weaker, and its peak arrived faster, on day 5 versus 15. Most clones from primary vaccination resurfaced after the booster (about 96% CD4, around 89% CD8). Contaminants from the bulk population, in the form of abundant clonotypes, could be found in FACS-sorted repertoires.

The CDR3 loop spans 14 amino acids. Germline V gene lookup returns CDR1 ENHRY and CDR2 SYGVKD. V lost 4 bases to trimming and J lost 4 bases, with 12 bases between them. A 5'RACE template-switching step, the method used to make TCR cDNA, added a universal primer site and UMIs. TCRdb ran MiXCR on the 5' RACE reads and lists one entry per CDR3 protein. The table lists under 700,000 distinct CDR3 sequences, less than 20% of them singletons. The sample in question was PBMCs, obtained 5 days after the first yellow fever vaccination. This receptor was taken from a man younger than 35 who received the YFV17D yellow fever vaccine. The chain recombines TRBV10-3 with TRBJ2-3; D not resolved. Here the CDR3 reads CAISVVSHPDTQYF. The CDR3 DNA reads as TGTGCCATCAGTGTGGTCAGCCACCCAGATACGCAGTATTTT.